The 10 T cell receptor beta chains reported below all come from one sample, sequenced in a study of T cells expressing NK-cell markers. TCRdb derives one entry per CDR3 protein from the 5' RACE reads, leaving out DNA. The listing contains 500,000 to 700,000 distinct CDR3 sequences. Sequenced: blood T cells: a sorted CD56 or NKG2C T cell subset, CD4+ or CD8+ T cells, or bulk PBMC T cells (not recorded which). These receptors were taken from a man between 18 and 35 years old in good health.

V is TRBV20-1 and J is TRBJ2-2; the D call of TRBD2 rests on TCRdb alone, since no DNA is present to check it. Per germline, CDR1 DFQATT and CDR2 SNEGSKA (reference sequence). The CDR3 spans 18 residues. CDR3 protein: CSARREVSGLSNTGELFF.

V and J are TRBV4-2 and TRBJ2-6. Germline V CDR1 and CDR2: LGHNA, YNFKEQ. The CDR3 is 18 residues long. The CDR3 reads CASTRGVSGSSGANVLTF.

J is TRBJ2-5 and V is TRBV30; as DNA is missing, the TRBD2 call by TCRdb cannot be tested. This CDR3 region has 12 residues. Germline lookup yields CDR1 GTSNPN and CDR2 SVGIG (reference sequence). CDR3 amino acids: CAWKVAGETQYF.

The chain recombines TRBV27 with TRBJ2-2; the D call of TRBD1 rests on TCRdb alone, since no DNA is present to check it. From germline, CDR1 is MNHEY and CDR2 SMNVEV (reference sequence). The CDR3 extends over 14 amino acids. The CDR3 spells CASYDRFSTGELFF.

The V call is TRBV20-1, the J call TRBJ1-1; TCRdb reports TRBD1, a call that lacks DNA to check it against. Germline V gene lookup returns CDR1 DFQATT and CDR2 SNEGSKA (reference sequence). The CDR3 is 15 residues long. This CDR3 is CSARDWGARVVEAFF.

The gene calls are TRBV28 and TRBJ2-3; as DNA is missing, the TRBD1 call by TCRdb cannot be tested. Germline V lookup: CDR1 MDHEN, CDR2 SYDVKM. This CDR3 has 13 residues. The CDR3 region is CASSSPGQPAQYF. Complete variable domain (other parts from reference TRBV28 and TRBJ2-3): DVKVTQSSRYLVKRTGEKVFLECVQDMDHENMFWYRQDPGLGLRLIYFSYDVKMKEKGDIPEGYSVSREKKERFSLILESASTNQTSMYLCASSSPGQPAQYFGPGTRLTVL.

This chain uses TRBV18 with TRBJ1-5; the D gene TCRdb calls, TRBD1, cannot be checked with no DNA. Germline V lookup: CDR1 KGHSH, CDR2 LQKENI. The CDR3 length is 16 residues. The CDR3 reads CASSLQGVGGNQPQHF.

This chain uses TRBV12-3 or TRBV12-4 with TRBJ2-5; TCRdb names TRBD2, which stays unverified in the absence of DNA. This CDR3 is 15 amino acids long. CDR3 in amino acids: CASIWGGGYQETQYF.

The CDR3 here is CASSHWISGGYQETQYF. This sequence joins TRBV4-2 and TRBJ2-5; the D gene TCRdb calls, TRBD2, cannot be checked with no DNA. The CDR3 is 17 amino acids. Germline assignment: CDR1 LGHNA and CDR2 YNFKEQ.

V gene TRBV20-1 combines with J gene TRBJ1-5; TCRdb proposes TRBD1, but this gene call is untestable without DNA. This CDR3 has 14 amino acids. Germline CDR1 DFQATT, CDR2 SNEGSKA (reference sequence). CDR3 sequence reads: CSAAGGPINQPQHF.